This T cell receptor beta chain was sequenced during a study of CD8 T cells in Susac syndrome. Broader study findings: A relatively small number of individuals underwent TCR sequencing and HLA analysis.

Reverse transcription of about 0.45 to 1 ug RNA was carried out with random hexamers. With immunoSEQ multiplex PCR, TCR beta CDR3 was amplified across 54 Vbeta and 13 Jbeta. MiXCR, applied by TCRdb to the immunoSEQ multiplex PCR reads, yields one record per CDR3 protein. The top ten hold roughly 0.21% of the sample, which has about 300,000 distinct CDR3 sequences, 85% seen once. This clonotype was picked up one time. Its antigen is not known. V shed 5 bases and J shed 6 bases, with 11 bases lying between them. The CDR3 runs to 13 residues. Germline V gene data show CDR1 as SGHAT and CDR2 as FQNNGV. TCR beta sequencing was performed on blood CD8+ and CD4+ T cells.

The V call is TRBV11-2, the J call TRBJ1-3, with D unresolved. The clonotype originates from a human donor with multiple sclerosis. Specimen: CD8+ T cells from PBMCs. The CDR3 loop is CASSGLSPNTIYF. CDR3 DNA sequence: TGTGCCAGCAGCGGCCTATCGCCAAACACCATATATTTT.